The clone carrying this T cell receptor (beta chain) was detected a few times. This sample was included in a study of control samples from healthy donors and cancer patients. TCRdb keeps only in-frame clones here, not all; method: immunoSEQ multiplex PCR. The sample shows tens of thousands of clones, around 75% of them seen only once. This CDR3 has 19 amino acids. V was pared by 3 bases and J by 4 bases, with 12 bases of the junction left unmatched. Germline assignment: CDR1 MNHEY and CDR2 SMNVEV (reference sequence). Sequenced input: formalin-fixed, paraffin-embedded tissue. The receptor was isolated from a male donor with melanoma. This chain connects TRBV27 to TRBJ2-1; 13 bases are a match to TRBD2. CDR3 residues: CASSLRGELAGGKYNEQFF. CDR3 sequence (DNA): TGTGCCAGCAGTTTGAGAGGGGAACTAGCGGGAGGGAAATACAATGAGCAGTTCTTC.